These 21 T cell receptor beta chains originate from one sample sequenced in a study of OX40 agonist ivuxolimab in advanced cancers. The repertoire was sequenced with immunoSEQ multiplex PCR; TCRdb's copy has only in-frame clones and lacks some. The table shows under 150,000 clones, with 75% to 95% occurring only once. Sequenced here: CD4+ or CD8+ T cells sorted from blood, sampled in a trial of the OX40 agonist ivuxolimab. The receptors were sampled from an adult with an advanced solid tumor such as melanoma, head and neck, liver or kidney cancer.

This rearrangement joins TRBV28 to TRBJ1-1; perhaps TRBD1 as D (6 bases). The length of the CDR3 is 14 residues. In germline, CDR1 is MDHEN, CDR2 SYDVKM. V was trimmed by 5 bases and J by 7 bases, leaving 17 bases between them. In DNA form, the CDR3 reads TGTGCCAGCAGTGTTCCACGGGGGCGAGATGAAGCTTTCTTT. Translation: CASSVPRGRDEAFF.

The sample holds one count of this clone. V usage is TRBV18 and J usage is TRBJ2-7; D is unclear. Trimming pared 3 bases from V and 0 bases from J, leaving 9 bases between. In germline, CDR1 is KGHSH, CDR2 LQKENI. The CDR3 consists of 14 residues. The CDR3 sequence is CASSPGRSSYEQYF. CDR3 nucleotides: TGTGCCAGCTCACCTGGCAGGAGCTCCTACGAGCAGTACTTC. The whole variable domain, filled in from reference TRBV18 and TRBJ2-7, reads NAGVMQNPRHLVRRRGQEARLRCSPMKGHSHVYWYRQLPEEGLKFMVYLQKENIIDESGMPKERFSAEFPKEGPSILRIQQVVRGDSAAYFCASSPGRSSYEQYFGPGTRLTVT.

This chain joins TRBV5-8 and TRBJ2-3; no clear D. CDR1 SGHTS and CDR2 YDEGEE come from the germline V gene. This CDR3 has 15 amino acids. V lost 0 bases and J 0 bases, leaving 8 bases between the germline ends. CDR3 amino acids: CASSLGASSTDTQYF. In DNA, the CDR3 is TGTGCCAGCAGCTTGGGGGCTTCTAGCACAGATACGCAGTATTTT.

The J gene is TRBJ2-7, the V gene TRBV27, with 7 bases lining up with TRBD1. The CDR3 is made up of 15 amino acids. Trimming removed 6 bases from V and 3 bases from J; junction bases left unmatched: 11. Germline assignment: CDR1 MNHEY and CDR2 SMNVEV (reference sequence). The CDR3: CASRASRQGRYEQYF. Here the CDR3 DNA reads TGTGCCAGCAGAGCGTCTCGACAGGGTCGCTACGAGCAGTACTTC.

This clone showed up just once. CDR3 in amino acids: CASSQDGSSTDTQYF. CDR3 DNA sequence: TGTGCCAGCAGCCAGGACGGGAGCAGCACAGATACGCAGTATTTT. The V and J genes are TRBV6-6 and TRBJ2-3, with a tentative D call TRBD2 (6 bases). The CDR3 length is 15 residues. Germline CDR1 reads MNHNY; CDR2 reads SVGAGI (reference sequence). Trimming took off 6 bases at V and 0 bases at J, with 13 bases between the two ends.

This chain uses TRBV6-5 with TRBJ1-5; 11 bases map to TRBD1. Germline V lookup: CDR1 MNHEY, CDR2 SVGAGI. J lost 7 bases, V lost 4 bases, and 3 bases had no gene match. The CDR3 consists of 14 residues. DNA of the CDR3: TGTGCCAGCAGTTCGGGACAGGGGGTACAGCCCCAGCATTTT. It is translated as CASSSGQGVQPQHF.

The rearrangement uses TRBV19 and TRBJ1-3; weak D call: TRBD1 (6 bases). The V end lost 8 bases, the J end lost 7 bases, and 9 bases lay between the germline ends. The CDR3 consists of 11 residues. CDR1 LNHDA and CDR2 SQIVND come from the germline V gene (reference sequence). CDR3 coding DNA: TGTGCCAGTGGGGGCCGGAACACCATATATTTT. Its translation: CASGGRNTIYF.

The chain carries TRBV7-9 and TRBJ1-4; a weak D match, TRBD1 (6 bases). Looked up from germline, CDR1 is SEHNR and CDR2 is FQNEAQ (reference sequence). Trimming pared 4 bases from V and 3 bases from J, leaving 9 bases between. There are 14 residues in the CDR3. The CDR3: CASSSRGSNEKLFF. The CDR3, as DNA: TGTGCCAGCAGCTCAAGGGGGTCTAATGAAAAACTGTTTTTT.

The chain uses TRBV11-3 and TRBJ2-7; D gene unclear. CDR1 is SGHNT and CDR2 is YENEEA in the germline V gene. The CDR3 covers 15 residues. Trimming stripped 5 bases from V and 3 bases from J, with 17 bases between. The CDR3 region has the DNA TGTGCCAGCAGCCAAGGGTCCATCGGGTTCTACGAGCAGTACTTC. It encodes CASSQGSIGFYEQYF.

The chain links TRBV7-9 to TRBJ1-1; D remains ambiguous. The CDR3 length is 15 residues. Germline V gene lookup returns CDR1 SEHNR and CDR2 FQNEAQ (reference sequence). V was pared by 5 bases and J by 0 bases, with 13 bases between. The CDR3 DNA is TGTGCCAGCAGCCCGAACCGGGATTTGAACACTGAAGCTTTCTTT. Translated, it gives CASSPNRDLNTEAFF.

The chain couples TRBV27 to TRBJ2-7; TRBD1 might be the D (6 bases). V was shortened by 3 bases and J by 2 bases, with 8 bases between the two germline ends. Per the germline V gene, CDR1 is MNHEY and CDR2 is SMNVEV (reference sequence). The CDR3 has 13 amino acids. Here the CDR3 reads CASSFQGTYEQYF. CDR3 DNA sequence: TGTGCCAGCAGTTTTCAGGGGACCTACGAGCAGTACTTC.

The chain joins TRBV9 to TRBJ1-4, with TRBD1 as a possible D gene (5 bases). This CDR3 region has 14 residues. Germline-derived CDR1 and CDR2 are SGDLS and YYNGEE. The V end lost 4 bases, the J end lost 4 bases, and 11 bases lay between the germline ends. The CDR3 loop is CASSPSGSNEKLFF. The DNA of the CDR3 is TGTGCCAGCAGCCCATCAGGGAGTAATGAAAAACTGTTTTTT.

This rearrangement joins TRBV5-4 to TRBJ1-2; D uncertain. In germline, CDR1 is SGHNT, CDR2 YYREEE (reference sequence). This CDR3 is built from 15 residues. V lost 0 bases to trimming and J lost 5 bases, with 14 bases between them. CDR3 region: CASSLEGIRPYGYTF. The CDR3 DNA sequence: TGTGCCAGCAGCTTGGAGGGAATACGCCCTTATGGCTACACCTTC.

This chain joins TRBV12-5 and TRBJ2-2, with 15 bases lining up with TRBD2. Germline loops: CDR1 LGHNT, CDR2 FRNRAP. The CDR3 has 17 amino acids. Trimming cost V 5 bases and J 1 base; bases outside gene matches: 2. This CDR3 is CASGPGLAGGNTGELFF. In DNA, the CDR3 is TGTGCTAGTGGTCCGGGACTAGCGGGAGGGAACACCGGGGAGCTGTTTTTT.

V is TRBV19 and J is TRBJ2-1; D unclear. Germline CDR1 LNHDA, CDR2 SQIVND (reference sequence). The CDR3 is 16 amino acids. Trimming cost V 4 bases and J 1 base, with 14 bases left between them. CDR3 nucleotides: TGTGCCAGTAGTAACTACGTGAAGGGATCCTACAATGAGCAGTTCTTC. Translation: CASSNYVKGSYNEQFF.

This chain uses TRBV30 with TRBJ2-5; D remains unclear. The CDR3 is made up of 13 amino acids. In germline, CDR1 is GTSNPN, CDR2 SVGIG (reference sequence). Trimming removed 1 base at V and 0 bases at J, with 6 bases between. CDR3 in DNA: TGTGCCTGGAGTGATGAGGACCAAGAGACCCAGTACTTC. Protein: CAWSDEDQETQYF. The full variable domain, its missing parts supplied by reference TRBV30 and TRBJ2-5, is SQTIHQWPATLVQPVGSPLSLECTVEGTSNPNLYWYRQAAGRGLQLLFYSVGIGQISSEVPQNLSASRPQDRQFILSSKKLLLSDSGFYLCAWSDEDQETQYFGPGTRLLVL.

CDR3 nucleotide sequence: TGCGCCAGCAGCCAAGGTGTAGGGGGTCTGGAGACCCAGTACTTC. Encoded protein: CASSQGVGGLETQYF. J is TRBJ2-5 and V is TRBV4-3; D is possibly TRBD1 (6 bases). Trimming shortened V by 1 base and J by 5 bases, and 14 bases separated the two germline ends. Looked up from germline, CDR1 is LGHNA and CDR2 is YSLEER. The CDR3 is 15 amino acids.

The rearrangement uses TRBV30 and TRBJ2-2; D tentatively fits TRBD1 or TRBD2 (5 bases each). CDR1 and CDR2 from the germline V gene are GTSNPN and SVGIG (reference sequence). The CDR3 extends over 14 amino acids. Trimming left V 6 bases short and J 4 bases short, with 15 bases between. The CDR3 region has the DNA TGTGCCTGCGGGGCCATTAGAGCCACCGGGGAGCTGTTTTTT. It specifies CACGAIRATGELFF.

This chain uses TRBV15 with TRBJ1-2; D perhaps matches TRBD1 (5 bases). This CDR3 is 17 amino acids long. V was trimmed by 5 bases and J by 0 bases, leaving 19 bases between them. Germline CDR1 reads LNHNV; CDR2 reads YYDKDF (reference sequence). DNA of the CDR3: TGTGCCACCAGCCGTATCGGGGCAGCGAGCCCTAACTATGGCTACACCTTC. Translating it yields CATSRIGAASPNYGYTF.

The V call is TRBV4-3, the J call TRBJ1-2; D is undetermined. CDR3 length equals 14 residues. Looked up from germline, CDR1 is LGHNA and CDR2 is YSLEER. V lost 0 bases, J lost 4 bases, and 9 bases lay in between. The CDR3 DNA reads TGCGCCAGCAGCCAAGATATAACATTCTATGGCTACACCTTC. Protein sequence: CASSQDITFYGYTF.

DNA for the CDR3: TGTGCCAGCAGCTTAGGAAACAGGGAGGACAGGGAAAAACTGTTTTTT. Protein sequence: CASSLGNREDREKLFF. The chain links TRBV28 to TRBJ1-4; 7 bases line up with TRBD1. There are 16 residues in the CDR3. V trimming: 6 bases; J trimming: 8 bases; junction bases outside the gene matches: 15. CDR1 and CDR2 (germline): MDHEN, SYDVKM.